The T cell receptor (beta chain) described here comes from a study of shared clonotypes between healthy human individuals. The study's findings and limits: At large depth, rarefaction still showed sorted-subset sequencing to be incomplete. A handful of donors held about 5% of naive CD4 clonotypes in common.

The CDR3 has 14 amino acids. The germline CDR1 and CDR2 sequences are ENHRY and SYGVKD. V lost 6 bases and J lost 5; bases outside the gene matches: 7. The naive CD8 fraction comprised CD45RO-negative cells positively selected for CCR7 and excluded terminally differentiated effector memory CD45RA+ cells. Per sorted-subset replicate PCR, input was roughly 200 ng DNA, representing tens of thousands of T cell genomes. Profiled with immunoSEQ multiplex PCR; TCRdb holds only in-frame clones, not every one. The table shows approximately 600,000 clones, with roughly 95% occurring only once. Worth noting for this clone: Its matching antigen is unknown.

This chain links TRBV10-3 with TRBJ2-5; 9 nucleotides match TRBD2. This receptor was obtained from a woman aged 25 to 39 in good health. Sample: naive CD8+ T cells sorted from blood. The chain's CDR3 is CAISEAGGRETQYF. CDR3 in DNA: TGTGCCATCAGCGAAGCGGGAGGTCGGGAGACCCAGTACTTC.